Each of the 29 T cell receptor beta chains below was sequenced from the same sample in a study of OX40 agonist ivuxolimab in advanced cancers. TCRdb's copy holds only in-frame clones and misses some; the assay was immunoSEQ multiplex PCR. The table records 60,000 or so clones, about 94% of them present only once. The input for sequencing was CD4+ or CD8+ T cells sorted from blood, taken in a trial of the OX40 agonist ivuxolimab. These receptors came from an adult with an advanced solid tumor such as melanoma, head and neck, liver or kidney cancer.

The CDR3 region has the DNA TGTGCCAGTACAGCGGGCTTAGGGCTTTCCTACGAGCAGTACTTC. It yields the protein CASTAGLGLSYEQYF. This sequence joins TRBV19 and TRBJ2-7; D may be TRBD2 (6 bases). The CDR3 totals 15 residues. V lost 7 bases, J lost 1 base, and 17 bases lay in between. Per germline, CDR1 LNHDA and CDR2 SQIVND (reference sequence).

V and J are TRBV13 and TRBJ1-3; a possible D gene is TRBD1 (6 bases). This CDR3 spans 14 amino acids. The germline gives CDR1 PRHDT, CDR2 FYEKMQ (reference sequence). The V and J ends lost 3 bases and 2 bases respectively, with 8 bases between them. The CDR3 bases are TGTGCCAGCAGCTTGGGGGGGCCTGGAAACACCATATATTTT. This gives the protein CASSLGGPGNTIYF.

The chain has TRBV2 and TRBJ2-7, with a tentative D call TRBD1 (6 bases). This CDR3 is built from 15 residues. The germline V and J ends were trimmed by 5 bases and 2 bases, with 16 bases remaining between them. Germline CDR1 SNHLY, CDR2 FYNNEI. The CDR3 sequence: CASSWTALNPYEQYF. CDR3 nucleotides: TGTGCCAGCAGTTGGACAGCCTTAAATCCCTACGAGCAGTACTTC.

This chain connects TRBV11-2 to TRBJ2-1, with 12 bases identical to TRBD2. Germline CDR1 and CDR2: SGHAT and FQNNGV. Trimming cost V 1 base and J 1 base; bases outside gene matches: 5. This CDR3 spans 18 amino acids. In DNA form, the CDR3 reads TGTGCCAGCAGCTTAGGACTAGCGGGAGAAGAATCCTACAATGAGCAGTTCTTC. Translation: CASSLGLAGEESYNEQFF.

The chain links TRBV27 to TRBJ1-2; no reliable D call. This CDR3 spans 13 amino acids. The germline gives CDR1 MNHEY, CDR2 SMNVEV (reference sequence). Trimming stripped 3 bases from V and 2 bases from J, with 7 bases between. The DNA for the CDR3 is TGTGCCAGCAGTTTCGGTCTAAACTATGGCTACACCTTC. Its protein is CASSFGLNYGYTF.

This clone appeared once. The V call is TRBV11-2, the J call TRBJ2-3; 7 bases are a match to TRBD2. The germline V gene has CDR1 SGHAT and CDR2 FQNNGV. The CDR3 contains 19 residues. V lost 3 bases to trimming and J lost 6 bases; unmatched junction nucleotides: 21. The CDR3, as DNA: TGTGCCAGCAGCTTCGTTCCCCCGGGCCTAGCGGTAGTCCGGGATACGCAGTATTTT. Amino acid sequence: CASSFVPPGLAVVRDTQYF.

This chain joins TRBV6-4 and TRBJ2-1, with D hard to call. Germline V gives CDR1 MRHNA, CDR2 SNTAGT. The CDR3 extends over 18 amino acids. Trimming pared 3 bases from V and 5 bases from J, leaving 23 bases between. The CDR3 loop is CASSEALFVAGVNNEQFF. Here the CDR3 DNA reads TGTGCCAGCAGTGAAGCCCTTTTTGTGGCTGGAGTCAACAATGAGCAGTTCTTC.

As concerns this clone: The sample carries other DNA sequences with the same CDR3. The chain has TRBV9 and TRBJ2-2; D is ambiguous. Germline loops: CDR1 SGDLS, CDR2 YYNGEE. Between the trimmed V and J ends, which lost 2 bases and 0 bases, there was a span of 2 bases. The CDR3 consists of 13 residues. The CDR3 coding sequence is TGTGCCAGCAGCGTGTCGAACACCGGGGAGCTGTTTTTT. This translates into CASSVSNTGELFF.

The chain employs TRBV6-6 and TRBJ2-3; D is unclear. The V gene's germline CDR1 is MNHNY and CDR2 SVGAGI (reference sequence). The CDR3 loop spans 11 amino acids. V lost 2 bases to trimming and J lost 4 bases, with 1 base between them. The chain's CDR3 is CASSYPDTQYF. The DNA of the CDR3 is TGTGCCAGCAGTTACCCAGATACGCAGTATTTT.

The J gene is TRBJ1-1, the V gene TRBV5-6; D call uncertain. Trimming removed 0 bases from V and 4 bases from J, with 7 bases in between. The CDR3 length is 13 residues. Looked up from germline, CDR1 is SGHDT and CDR2 is YYEEEE. The CDR3 sequence: CASSLGGVTEAFF. The CDR3 DNA is TGTGCCAGCAGCTTGGGCGGGGTCACTGAAGCTTTCTTT. Full variable domain (missing parts from reference TRBV5-6 and TRBJ1-1): DAGVTQSPTHLIKTRGQQVTLRCSPKSGHDTVSWYQQALGQGPQFIFQYYEEEERQRGNFPDRFSGHQFPNYSSELNVNALLLGDSALYLCASSLGGVTEAFFGQGTRLTVV.

The CDR3 protein is CASGTGRAYEQYF. DNA of the CDR3: TGTGCCAGCGGGACAGGGAGGGCCTACGAGCAGTACTTC. The rearrangement joins TRBV7-9 to TRBJ2-7, with 9 positions matching TRBD1. In germline, CDR1 is SEHNR, CDR2 FQNEAQ (reference sequence). This CDR3 contains 13 residues. J was trimmed by 2 bases and V by 8 bases; bases with no gene match: 4.

The rearrangement links TRBV11-2 to TRBJ2-7, with TRBD1 matching 10 bases. The CDR3 covers 14 residues. Trimming removed 4 bases from V and 3 bases from J; junction bases left unmatched: 3. The germline gives CDR1 SGHAT, CDR2 FQNNGV. The chain's CDR3 is CASSWGQGSYEQYF. CDR3 bases: TGTGCCAGCAGCTGGGGACAGGGGAGCTACGAGCAGTACTTC.

This clone occurred once. This chain connects TRBV5-6 to TRBJ2-7; D is perhaps TRBD1 or TRBD2 (5 bases each). Germline assignment: CDR1 SGHDT and CDR2 YYEEEE. V was pared by 4 bases and J by 3 bases, with 20 bases between. The CDR3 is made up of 16 amino acids. The CDR3 region has the DNA TGTGCCAGCAGCCCGAAGGGCAGGGACGGCGGCTACGAGCAGTACTTC. It specifies CASSPKGRDGGYEQYF.

This chain joins TRBV4-3 and TRBJ1-2, with D possibly matching TRBD1 (5 bases). Trimming took off 4 bases at V and 2 bases at J, with 14 bases between the two ends. The germline V gene has CDR1 LGHNA and CDR2 YSLEER. This CDR3 is built from 15 residues. CDR3: CASSLIGEGNYGYTF. As DNA, the CDR3 is TGCGCCAGCAGCCTTATAGGAGAGGGGAACTATGGCTACACCTTC.

The chain combines TRBV7-9 with TRBJ2-7; 9 bases are a match to TRBD2. The CDR3 has 14 amino acids. V shed 4 bases, J shed 4 bases, and the junction held 5 bases outside the gene matches. Germline assignment: CDR1 SEHNR and CDR2 FQNEAQ (reference sequence). The CDR3 coding sequence is TGTGCCAGCAGCTCTGGACTAGCGAGATACGAGCAGTACTTC. Amino acid sequence: CASSSGLARYEQYF.

This rearrangement joins TRBV23-1 to TRBJ1-1; D not certain. TRBV23-1 is recorded as an ORF, its role being uncertain. Trimming stripped 7 bases from V and 4 bases from J, with 16 bases between. This CDR3 contains 14 residues. This CDR3 is CASTPAGIRTEAFF. In DNA, the CDR3 is TGCGCCAGCACCCCAGCGGGGATTCGCACTGAAGCTTTCTTT.

The rearrangement uses TRBV6-6 and TRBJ1-1, with no clear D. Trimming left V 6 bases short and J 4 bases short, with 9 bases between. CDR1 is MNHNY, CDR2 SVGAGI, per germline (reference sequence). The CDR3 is 12 amino acids. CDR3 loop: CASRKSSTEAFF. As DNA, the CDR3 is TGTGCCAGCAGGAAGTCGAGCACTGAAGCTTTCTTT.

The V gene is TRBV4-1, the J gene TRBJ2-7; unclear D gene. CDR1 is MGHRA and CDR2 is YSYEKL in the germline V gene. The V end lost 2 bases, the J end lost 3 bases, and 14 bases lay between the germline ends. CDR3 length: 15 residues. The CDR3 DNA sequence: TGCGCCAGCAGCCAAAGCTTTCCAGGCCTCTACGAGCAGTACTTC. This translates into CASSQSFPGLYEQYF.

The chain couples TRBV29-1 to TRBJ2-7, with D perhaps assigned TRBD1 or TRBD2 (5 bases each). The CDR3 is 13 residues long. V was clipped by 6 bases and J by 2 bases, with 14 bases between them. The germline CDR1 and CDR2 sequences are SQVTM and ANQGSEA. Here the CDR3 DNA reads TGCAGCGTCCTTGGGGGTGGGCCCTACGAGCAGTACTTC. It encodes CSVLGGGPYEQYF.

This clone appeared a single time. The chain has TRBV7-8 and TRBJ2-1; D is undetermined. Germline loops: CDR1 SGHVS, CDR2 FQNEAQ. Trimming pared 4 bases from V and 0 bases from J, leaving 10 bases between. This CDR3 has 15 residues. The CDR3 loop reads CASSSRLSSYNEQFF. Here the CDR3 DNA reads TGTGCCAGCAGCTCAAGATTAAGCTCCTACAATGAGCAGTTCTTC.

This sequence joins TRBV7-8 and TRBJ2-7, with 7 bases aligning to TRBD1. The CDR3 contains 13 residues. The V gene end was trimmed by 11 bases and the J gene end by 1 base; junction bases not matched to a gene: 8. In germline, CDR1 is SGHVS, CDR2 FQNEAQ. The CDR3 region is CAGETGASYEQYF. The CDR3 DNA is TGTGCCGGAGAAACAGGGGCGTCCTACGAGCAGTACTTC.

CDR3 region: CAWSDPGTGYYEQYF. CDR3 sequence (DNA): TGTGCCTGGAGTGACCCCGGGACAGGGTACTACGAGCAGTACTTC. The genes are TRBV30 and TRBJ2-7; the match to TRBD1 covers 9 bases. With V trimmed by 1 base and J by 3 bases, 7 bases remained unmatched. The CDR3 spans 15 residues. Germline V CDR1 and CDR2: GTSNPN, SVGIG (reference sequence).

The CDR3 DNA reads TGTGCCAGCACCCCCGGGGGGAGGAATGAGCAGTTCTTC. Translating gives CASTPGGRNEQFF. The V gene is TRBV7-9, the J gene TRBJ2-1, with 7 bases lining up with TRBD2. The CDR3 has 13 amino acids. Trimming cost V 7 bases and J 7 bases; bases outside gene matches: 7. Germline V CDR1 and CDR2: SEHNR, FQNEAQ (reference sequence).

The chain links TRBV11-3 to TRBJ2-1, with D hard to call. The CDR3 runs 14 residues. V shed 2 bases and J shed 6 bases, with 11 bases lying between them. From germline, CDR1 is SGHNT and CDR2 YENEEA. CDR3 amino acids: CASSLIGRTNEQFF. The CDR3 DNA is TGTGCCAGCAGCTTAATTGGCCGGACCAATGAGCAGTTCTTC.

In its sample, this clone was seen a few times. V gene TRBV6-4 combines with J gene TRBJ2-1; 7 bases fit TRBD2. The germline gives CDR1 MRHNA, CDR2 SNTAGT. Trimming removed 5 bases from V and 9 bases from J; junction bases left unmatched: 13. CDR3 size: 15 residues. CDR3 in DNA: TGTGCCAGCAGTACGGCGGGAGCAGAGAGAGGTGAGCAGTTCTTC. Amino acids: CASSTAGAERGEQFF.

This clone occurred a few times. This chain connects TRBV27 to TRBJ2-7; tentatively, D is TRBD1 (5 bases). Between the trimmed V and J ends, which lost 3 bases and 4 bases, there was a span of 13 bases. Germline V gene lookup returns CDR1 MNHEY and CDR2 SMNVEV (reference sequence). CDR3 length: 14 residues. CDR3 residues: CASSFAGIRYEQYF. The CDR3 DNA is TGTGCCAGCAGTTTTGCAGGGATTCGGTACGAGCAGTACTTC.

This clone was picked up one time. This rearrangement joins TRBV14 to TRBJ1-2, with TRBD1 as a possible D gene (5 bases). Germline V lookup: CDR1 SGHDN, CDR2 FVKESK. The V end lost 6 bases, the J end lost 1 base, and 15 bases lay between the germline ends. This CDR3 spans 15 amino acids. CDR3 protein: CASSLSGTNNYGYTF. The CDR3 DNA follows: TGTGCCAGCAGTCTTTCCGGGACTAATAACTATGGCTACACCTTC.

This rearrangement joins TRBV27 to TRBJ2-7, with D possibly being TRBD2 (5 bases). This CDR3 is built from 14 residues. Germline CDR1 is MNHEY and CDR2 is SMNVEV (reference sequence). Trimming left V 5 bases short and J 4 bases short, with 15 bases between. The CDR3 DNA is TGTGCCAGCAGTCCTCGGCTGGGAGTGTACGAGCAGTACTTC. Amino acids: CASSPRLGVYEQYF.

This clone was counted a single time. The rearrangement links TRBV5-6 to TRBJ2-7, with TRBD1 identical over 7 bases. J gave up 0 bases and V 3 bases, and 12 bases lay outside the gene matches. This CDR3 is 17 amino acids long. Germline loops: CDR1 SGHDT, CDR2 YYEEEE. For the CDR3, the DNA is TGTGCCAGCAGCTCCCCCCCCGGTACAGGGGACTCCTACGAGCAGTACTTC. Amino acid sequence: CASSSPPGTGDSYEQYF.